These 24 T cell receptor beta chains were all obtained from the same sample, sequenced in a study of radiation and T cells in renal cell carcinoma. Some clones are missing from TCRdb's copy, which holds only in-frame ones; the method was immunoSEQ multiplex PCR. This sample has 85,000 to 100,000 clones, with about 86% found just once. Time point indicated: baseline pretreatment blood. The treatment here: 15 Gy SBRT to primary tumor, nephrectomy 4 weeks later. Here the sequenced sample was blood, taken from a patient whose treatment included radiotherapy and nephrectomy. These receptors came from a man aged 45-60 years with renal cell carcinoma.

This clone appeared once. The rearrangement joins TRBV18 to TRBJ2-3; 8 positions agree with TRBD2. Trimming at V came to 1 base and at J to 6 bases, leaving 6 bases not matched to a gene. CDR1 and CDR2 (germline): KGHSH, LQKENI. The CDR3 covers 15 residues. Here the CDR3 reads CASSPRISGDDTQYF. The CDR3 DNA reads as TGTGCCAGCTCACCACGGATTAGCGGGGATGATACGCAGTATTTT.

The chain is built from TRBV30 and TRBJ2-5; D not certain. The V gene's germline CDR1 is GTSNPN and CDR2 SVGIG (reference sequence). CDR3 length equals 12 residues. Trimming pared 3 bases from V and 5 bases from J, leaving 10 bases between. The CDR3 loop reads CAWRENFETQYF. The CDR3 DNA sequence: TGTGCCTGGAGAGAAAATTTTGAGACCCAGTACTTC.

This sequence joins TRBV19 and TRBJ1-1; no clear D gene. CDR1 LNHDA and CDR2 SQIVND come from the germline V gene (reference sequence). Trimming took off 6 bases at V and 5 bases at J, with 13 bases between the two ends. The CDR3 has 13 amino acids. CDR3 nucleotide sequence: TGTGCCAGTAGCCCCCAGCCCGGAACTGAAGCTTTCTTT. It codes for CASSPQPGTEAFF.

This chain connects TRBV13 to TRBJ2-1; the match to TRBD2 covers 12 bases. The CDR3 sequence is 14 residues long. Per germline, CDR1 PRHDT and CDR2 FYEKMQ (reference sequence). The ends lost 5 bases at V and 8 bases at J; junction bases unmatched: 4. The CDR3 reads CASSRLAGDYEQFF. The CDR3 coding sequence is TGTGCCAGCAGCCGACTAGCGGGAGACTATGAGCAGTTCTTC.

V is TRBV5-6 and J is TRBJ2-1, with 12 bases identical to TRBD2. The CDR3 covers 19 residues. The V segment lost 4 bases and the J segment 2 bases; nucleotides outside the gene matches: 13. The V gene's germline CDR1 is SGHDT and CDR2 YYEEEE. DNA for the CDR3: TGTGCCAGCAGCCGTCAGACTAGCGGGAGTTGGTTGACCTACAATGAGCAGTTCTTC. The encoded protein is CASSRQTSGSWLTYNEQFF.

This clone was found a few times. The V gene is TRBV10-2, the J gene TRBJ1-1; the D is unclear. This CDR3 region has 13 residues. Trimming pared 4 bases from V and 5 bases from J, leaving 11 bases between. The V gene's germline CDR1 is WSHSY and CDR2 SAAADI. CDR3 sequence reads: CASSGLSGTEAFF. CDR3 DNA sequence: TGCGCCAGCAGTGGACTATCGGGGACTGAAGCTTTCTTT.

The chain combines TRBV5-1 with TRBJ2-3, with a tentative D call TRBD2 (5 bases). This CDR3 has 14 residues. The germline gives CDR1 SGHRS, CDR2 YFSETQ. Trimming cost V 6 bases and J 0 bases, with 11 bases left between them. The CDR3 spells CASNVGVSTDTQYF. CDR3 DNA: TGCGCCAGCAATGTCGGGGTTAGCACAGATACGCAGTATTTT.

The CDR3 reads CASSWTAYGYTF. The CDR3 coding sequence is TGTGCCAGCAGCTGGACAGCTTATGGCTACACCTTC. The chain has TRBV5-8 and TRBJ1-2; TRBD1 is a possible D gene (6 bases). CDR3 length: 12 amino acids. Germline assignment: CDR1 SGHTS and CDR2 YDEGEE. V shed 3 bases and J shed 5 bases, with 8 bases lying between them.

The chain uses TRBV29-1 and TRBJ2-7; D gene ambiguous. Germline values: CDR1 SQVTM, CDR2 ANQGSEA. With 4 bases removed from V and 4 bases from J, the gap between germline ends came to 8 bases. This CDR3 has 11 residues. Here the CDR3 reads CSVGVGYEQYF. CDR3 nucleotide sequence: TGCAGCGTTGGTGTAGGTTACGAGCAGTACTTC.

This chain links TRBV30 with TRBJ2-1; 11 bases align to TRBD2. The CDR3 totals 15 residues. The J segment lost 0 bases and the V segment lost 8 bases, leaving 6 bases of the junction unmatched. Germline V gene data show CDR1 as GTSNPN and CDR2 as SVGIG (reference sequence). The CDR3 reads CAGLAGSSSYNEQFF. The DNA for the CDR3 is TGTGCCGGACTAGCGGGCTCTAGCTCCTACAATGAGCAGTTCTTC.

J is TRBJ2-7 and V is TRBV11-2; 8 nucleotides match TRBD2. The germline CDR1 and CDR2 sequences are SGHAT and FQNNGV. J lost 2 bases, V lost 3 bases, and 9 bases had no gene match. This CDR3 contains 16 residues. The CDR3 sequence is CASSFGMTSEAYEQYF. DNA of the CDR3: TGTGCCAGCAGCTTCGGAATGACTAGCGAGGCCTACGAGCAGTACTTC.

The chain uses TRBV6-5 and TRBJ2-7; D is undetermined. Germline assignment: CDR1 MNHEY and CDR2 SVGAGI. CDR3 size: 14 residues. V was clipped by 2 bases and J by 3 bases, with 11 bases between them. The CDR3 coding sequence is TGTGCCAGCAGTTACGGCATAGGCGGCTACGAGCAGTACTTC. This gives the protein CASSYGIGGYEQYF.

The chain combines TRBV9 with TRBJ2-3, with D perhaps matching TRBD1 (6 bases). The CDR3 has 16 amino acids. Germline V gene lookup returns CDR1 SGDLS and CDR2 YYNGEE. V gave up 4 bases and J gave up 3 bases, with 18 bases separating them. DNA of the CDR3: TGTGCCAGCAGCTCACACCCGGAGAGGGGGACAGATACGCAGTATTTT. Protein sequence: CASSSHPERGTDTQYF.

This sequence joins TRBV12-5 and TRBJ2-2; D is possibly TRBD1 (6 bases). V lost 5 bases and J 1 base, leaving 14 bases between the germline ends. The CDR3 consists of 16 residues. Looked up from germline, CDR1 is LGHNT and CDR2 is FRNRAP. The chain's CDR3 is CASGAGPTGNTGELFF. In DNA form, the CDR3 reads TGTGCTAGTGGTGCCGGCCCGACAGGGAACACCGGGGAGCTGTTTTTT.

The rearrangement uses TRBV20-1 and TRBJ2-1, with D uncertain. Between the trimmed V and J ends, which lost 6 bases and 11 bases, there was a span of 11 bases. The length of the CDR3 is 10 residues. In germline, CDR1 is DFQATT, CDR2 SNEGSKA (reference sequence). Written as DNA, the CDR3 is TGCAGTGCCAACCCAAACAAGCAGTTCTTC. Translated: CSANPNKQFF.

The CDR3 protein is CASSLSFTSRTDTQYF. CDR3 nucleotide sequence: TGCGCCAGCAGCTTGAGTTTTACTAGTCGCACAGATACGCAGTATTTT. The V and J genes are TRBV5-1 and TRBJ2-3, with D tentatively TRBD2 (5 bases). Per germline, CDR1 SGHRS and CDR2 YFSETQ. Trimming shortened V by 1 base and J by 1 base, and 13 bases separated the two germline ends. The CDR3 totals 16 residues.

The V and J genes are TRBV5-1 and TRBJ2-3; possible D gene TRBD1, 6 bases. V was shortened by 4 bases and J by 5 bases, with 26 bases between the two germline ends. The CDR3 has 18 amino acids. The germline gives CDR1 SGHRS, CDR2 YFSETQ. In DNA, the CDR3 is TGCGCCAGCAGCCTCGGGCCCCCAACCGGGACAACAGAAGATACGCAGTATTTT. Translation: CASSLGPPTGTTEDTQYF.

This clone was seen only a few times. The chain uses TRBV7-9 and TRBJ1-1; no clear D. The germline CDR1 and CDR2 sequences are SEHNR and FQNEAQ (reference sequence). The V end was cut by 6 bases, the J end by 3 bases, with 5 bases between. This CDR3 spans 11 amino acids. CDR3 residues: CASRYYTEAFF. CDR3 nucleotides: TGTGCCAGCAGGTACTACACTGAAGCTTTCTTT.

The rearrangement links TRBV2 to TRBJ2-7, with D hard to call. Trimming cost V 7 bases and J 3 bases, with 7 bases left between them. CDR1 is SNHLY, CDR2 FYNNEI, per germline. There are 11 residues in the CDR3. The CDR3 bases are TGTGCCAGCATGCCGGTCTACGAGCAGTACTTC. As protein: CASMPVYEQYF.

The chain recombines TRBV6-6 with TRBJ1-5; 7 bases agree with TRBD1. This CDR3 has 14 residues. V lost 4 bases and J lost 6; bases outside the gene matches: 6. Germline V gene sequence: CDR1 MNHNY, CDR2 SVGAGI (reference sequence). The CDR3 nucleotides read TGTGCCAGCAGTTCGGACAGGTTTTGTCAGCCCCAGCATTTT. Protein sequence: CASSSDRFCQPQHF.

This chain joins TRBV7-2 and TRBJ2-3; D gene uncertain. Germline CDR1 SGHTA, CDR2 FQGNSA. This CDR3 spans 15 amino acids. The germline V and J ends were trimmed by 5 bases and 2 bases, with 14 bases remaining between them. CDR3 protein: CASSPSASNTDTQYF. In DNA, the CDR3 is TGTGCCAGCAGCCCCTCCGCGAGCAACACAGATACGCAGTATTTT.

This clone is a singleton in its sample. The V and J genes are TRBV9 and TRBJ2-1; 7 bases align to TRBD2. The CDR3 covers 15 residues. The J segment lost 4 bases and the V segment lost 3 bases, leaving 7 bases of the junction unmatched. CDR1 is SGDLS, CDR2 YYNGEE, per germline. The CDR3 loop reads CASSARDYKYNEQFF. The CDR3 DNA reads as TGTGCCAGCAGCGCCCGGGACTATAAGTACAATGAGCAGTTCTTC.

This clone turned up a few times. The chain carries TRBV28 and TRBJ1-5; 10 nucleotides match TRBD1. J lost 4 bases, V lost 3 bases, and 3 bases had no gene match. The germline gives CDR1 MDHEN, CDR2 SYDVKM. This CDR3 region has 15 residues. In DNA form, the CDR3 reads TGTGCCAGCAGTTTCTTGGGACAGGGGAATCAGCCCCAGCATTTT. Translation: CASSFLGQGNQPQHF.

The chain has TRBV6-1 and TRBJ2-1; D unclear. CDR1 and CDR2 from the germline V gene are MNHNS and SASEGT. V was clipped by 4 bases and J by 0 bases, with 10 bases between them. The CDR3 consists of 15 residues. CDR3 DNA sequence: TGTGCCAGCAGTGGTTTGGGTGGCTCCTACAATGAGCAGTTCTTC. It specifies CASSGLGGSYNEQFF.